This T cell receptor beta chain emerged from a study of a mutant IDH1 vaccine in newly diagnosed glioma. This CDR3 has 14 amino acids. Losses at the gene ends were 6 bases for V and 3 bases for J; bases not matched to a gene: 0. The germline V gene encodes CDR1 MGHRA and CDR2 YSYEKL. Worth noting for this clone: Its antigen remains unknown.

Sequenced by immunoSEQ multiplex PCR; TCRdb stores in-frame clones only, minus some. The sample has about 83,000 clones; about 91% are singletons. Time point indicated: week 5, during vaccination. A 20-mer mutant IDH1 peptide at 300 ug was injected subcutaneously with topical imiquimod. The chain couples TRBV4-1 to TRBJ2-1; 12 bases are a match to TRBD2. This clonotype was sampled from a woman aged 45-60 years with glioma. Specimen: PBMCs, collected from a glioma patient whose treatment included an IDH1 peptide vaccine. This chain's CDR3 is CASRGLAGYNEQFF. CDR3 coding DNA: TGCGCCAGCAGGGGACTAGCGGGCTACAATGAGCAGTTCTTC.